These T cell receptor beta chains were read from a single sample in a study of blood T cell repertoires in COVID-19. TCRdb's table, derived via immunoSEQ multiplex PCR, lists solely in-frame clones and lacks some. This sample has 300,000 to 400,000 clones, with around 91% found just once. The sequenced sample consisted of peripheral blood. These receptors were obtained from a woman aged 18-30 years who had recovered from COVID-19. Both conserved end residues are part of each CDR3. A D gene is named only where the DNA matches it firmly. Clone size is not always given. Where it is, it says once, few, many or a class for expanded clones.

v_gene	abundance	j_gene	d_gene	CDR3nt	CDR3aa
TRBV18	NA	TRBJ1-2	NA	TGTGCCAGCTCACCGCGGACAGAAAACTATGGCTACACCTTC	CASSPRTENYGYTF
TRBV11-2	NA	TRBJ1-2	NA	TGTGCCAGCAGCTTAGCTCAGGGGTACGGCTACACCTTC	CASSLAQGYGYTF
TRBV7-2	NA	TRBJ2-2	TRBD1	TGTGCCAGCAGCCTGGACAGGGCGAACACCGGGGAGCTGTTTTTT	CASSLDRANTGELFF
TRBV19	NA	TRBJ1-2	TRBD1	TGTGCCAGTAGTATCCAACAGGGGGCGGTGGCCTATGGCTACACCTTC	CASSIQQGAVAYGYTF
TRBV6-2/TRBV6-3	once	TRBJ1-2	NA	TGTGCCAGCAGTTCATCAGGGAACTATGGCTACACCTTC	CASSSSGNYGYTF
TRBV27	NA	TRBJ2-5	TRBD2	TGTGCCAGCAGTTTTCTTAAGGAGCGGGAGGGGGAGACCCAGTACTTC	CASSFLKEREGETQYF
TRBV29-1	NA	TRBJ1-3	NA	TGCAGCGTTGATCCCCGGGACAACTCTGGAAACACCATATATTTT	CSVDPRDNSGNTIYF
TRBV24-1	NA	TRBJ2-5	NA	TGTGCCACCAGTGATTTAAGGCGGGATCAAGAGACCCAGTACTTC	CATSDLRRDQETQYF
TRBV5-1	NA	TRBJ2-1	NA	TGCGCCAGCAGCTTCGAGTCTGGGCAGTTCTTC	CASSFESGQFF
TRBV18	NA	TRBJ1-4	TRBD1	TGTGCCAGCGCTGACAGGGGCGTTGATGAAAAACTGTTTTTT	CASADRGVDEKLFF
TRBV7-2	NA	TRBJ1-2	NA	TGTGCCAGCAGCCCTTTTCAGGGCTATGGCTACACCTTC	CASSPFQGYGYTF
TRBV20-1	NA	TRBJ2-1	NA	TGCAGTGCTAACAGAGCCCAGTTTCCGTTCTTC	CSANRAQFPFF
TRBV28	NA	TRBJ1-2	NA	TGTGCCAGCACCTACCCGGGGGTGGAGGGCTACACCTTC	CASTYPGVEGYTF
TRBV6-6	NA	TRBJ2-2	NA	TGTGCCAGCAGTTACGAGGCACAGGGTGGCGGGGAGCTGTTTTTT	CASSYEAQGGGELFF
TRBV7-9	once	TRBJ2-3	TRBD2	TGTGCCAGCAGCTTAGCGGATAGCGGGCCACCTTTAGATACGCAGTATTTT	CASSLADSGPPLDTQYF
TRBV11-3	NA	TRBJ2-2	NA	TGTGCCAGCAGCTTGAGCCCGAACACCGGGGAGCTGTTTTTT	CASSLSPNTGELFF
TRBV10-1	few	TRBJ1-5	NA	TGCGCCAGCAGCTCCGGCCGGGGGACTCAGCCCCAGCATTTT	CASSSGRGTQPQHF
TRBV7-6	NA	TRBJ1-3	NA	TGTGCCAGCAGCTGGGACCGGGACTGGGATGGAAACACCATATATTTT	CASSWDRDWDGNTIYF
TRBV5-4	NA	TRBJ2-1	NA	TGTGCCAGCAGCTTGGCAGGTTCTTACAATGAGCAGTTCTTC	CASSLAGSYNEQFF
TRBV7-2	NA	TRBJ2-5	TRBD2	TGTGCCAGCAGCTTAGCTTCCGGGGGGTTGGAGACCCAGTACTTC	CASSLASGGLETQYF
TRBV18	NA	TRBJ2-1	TRBD2	TGTGCCAGCTCACCACCGACTTTTCCGGGACTAGCACAGAGTGAGCAGTTCTTC	CASSPPTFPGLAQSEQFF
TRBV27	NA	TRBJ1-2	TRBD1	TGTGCCAGCAGTCCACTCGGGACAGGGGCCCATAACTATGGCTACACCTTC	CASSPLGTGAHNYGYTF
TRBV29-1	NA	TRBJ2-1	TRBD2	TGCAGCGTTGACCCTAGCGGGAATGAGCAGTTCTTC	CSVDPSGNEQFF
TRBV9	NA	TRBJ2-3	NA	TGTGCCAGCAGCCCTCGACAGACCACAGATACGCAGTATTTT	CASSPRQTTDTQYF
TRBV27	NA	TRBJ2-3	TRBD1	TGTGCCAGCAGTTTACGGGTGGGACAGGGAACAGATACGCAGTATTTT	CASSLRVGQGTDTQYF
TRBV5-1	NA	TRBJ1-2	TRBD1	TGCGCCAGCAGCGTCCGGGACAGCTATGGCTACACCTTC	CASSVRDSYGYTF
TRBV5-1	NA	TRBJ1-3	NA	TGCGCCAGCAGCTTGGGAGGTGCGTTGGAAAACACCATATATTTT	CASSLGGALENTIYF
TRBV27	NA	TRBJ1-2	NA	TGTGCCAGCAGTTTACGCCTTGGGGGGGCGTATGGCTACACCTTC	CASSLRLGGAYGYTF
TRBV24-1	NA	TRBJ2-3	NA	TGTGCCACCAGTGATTTTCCAGGCGATACGCAGTATTTT	CATSDFPGDTQYF
TRBV7-2	NA	TRBJ1-6	NA	TGTGCCAGCAGCTTATTCCAGGGGCGGGATTCACCCCTCCACTTT	CASSLFQGRDSPLHF
TRBV2	NA	TRBJ2-3	NA	TGTGCCAGCACCGGACACCAAACAGATACGCAGTATTTT	CASTGHQTDTQYF
TRBV3-1/TRBV3-2	NA	TRBJ2-3	TRBD2	TGTGCCAGCAGCCCCAAGCCCCCACTAGCGGGGACTTGGGATACGCAGTATTTT	CASSPKPPLAGTWDTQYF
TRBV12-3/TRBV12-4	NA	TRBJ2-1	NA	TGTGCCAGCTTGGCCACGTGGAATGAGCAGTTCTTC	CASLATWNEQFF
TRBV24-1	NA	TRBJ2-3	TRBD2	TGTGCCACCAGTGATCCGGGAGGGGTAGCGGGAGATAAGTGGATGGGCACAGATACGCAGTATTTT	CATSDPGGVAGDKWMGTDTQYF
TRBV4-3	NA	TRBJ1-3	TRBD1	TGCGCCAGCAGCCCGGACAGGGCATATTCTGGAAACACCATATATTTT	CASSPDRAYSGNTIYF
TRBV19	NA	TRBJ1-2	NA	TGTGCCAGTAGTATATCGGGGTATGGCTACACCTTC	CASSISGYGYTF
TRBV11-3	once	TRBJ1-1	TRBD1	TGTGCCAGCAGCGGGAAACAGGGGCTGAACACTGAAGCTTTCTTT	CASSGKQGLNTEAFF
TRBV30	NA	TRBJ2-1	NA	TGTGCCTGGAGTGTACGAGGACTGGTCTCCTACAATGAGCAGTTCTTC	CAWSVRGLVSYNEQFF
TRBV9	NA	TRBJ1-4	NA	TGTGCCAGCAGCCCCCAGGGGTTGGCTAATGAAAAACTGTTTTTT	CASSPQGLANEKLFF
TRBV7-9	NA	TRBJ2-2	NA	TGTGCCAGCAGCGGTAGGGGACTTTGGAACACCGGGGAGCTGTTTTTT	CASSGRGLWNTGELFF
TRBV6-2/TRBV6-3	NA	TRBJ2-1	NA	TGTGCCAGCAGTTACGGCCCGTCATTTAATGAGCAGTTCTTC	CASSYGPSFNEQFF
TRBV3-1/TRBV3-2	NA	TRBJ2-3	NA	TGTGCCAGCAGCCAAGGAGGGCCGGGAGTTGGGGATACGCAGTATTTT	CASSQGGPGVGDTQYF
TRBV18	NA	TRBJ1-5	NA	TGTGCCAGCTCACCAGATCGAGGTCAGCCCCAGCATTTT	CASSPDRGQPQHF
TRBV6-2/TRBV6-3	once	TRBJ2-3	TRBD1	TGTGCCAGCAGCGACACAGGGGCAGATACGCAGTATTTT	CASSDTGADTQYF
TRBV5-1	NA	TRBJ2-1	TRBD1	TGCGCCAGCAGCCTCGGGACAGGGGGCTCCTACAATGAGCAGTTCTTC	CASSLGTGGSYNEQFF
TRBV30	once	TRBJ2-5	NA	TGTGCCTGGAGTGAGACCCTTACGGGGACCCAGTACTTC	CAWSETLTGTQYF
TRBV25-1	NA	TRBJ1-4	NA	TGTGCCAGCAGACATTCTGGTAATGAAAAACTGTTTTTT	CASRHSGNEKLFF